This T cell receptor beta chain was profiled in a study of early T cells in non-severe SARS-CoV-2 infection. As for the study in general: RNA in bulk from unsorted whole blood was sequenced, and chains were unpaired. Study findings and constraints: A preference for anti-spike CD8 responses marked VDJdb matching, which missed private and CD4 specificities.

As part of library construction, unique molecular identifiers were attached to individual cDNA molecules. TCRdb ran MiXCR on the 5' RACE reads and lists one entry per CDR3 protein. The sample holds some 91,000 distinct CDR3 sequences, more than 13% seen once. This clonotype appeared a few times. Its antigen is still unknown. The sample consisted of whole blood. This TCR derives from an adult who was a healthcare worker with PCR-confirmed SARS-CoV-2 infection or an uninfected control (not recorded which).

The CDR3 spells CASSLFGSYTQYF. CDR3 sequence (DNA): TGTGCCAGCAGTTTATTCGGGTCCTATACGCAGTATTTT. The rearrangement links TRBV28 to TRBJ2-3, with D uncertain. Trimming took 1 base from V and 7 from J, leaving 9 bases between them. The CDR3 has 13 residues. Looked up from germline, CDR1 is MDHEN and CDR2 is SYDVKM.